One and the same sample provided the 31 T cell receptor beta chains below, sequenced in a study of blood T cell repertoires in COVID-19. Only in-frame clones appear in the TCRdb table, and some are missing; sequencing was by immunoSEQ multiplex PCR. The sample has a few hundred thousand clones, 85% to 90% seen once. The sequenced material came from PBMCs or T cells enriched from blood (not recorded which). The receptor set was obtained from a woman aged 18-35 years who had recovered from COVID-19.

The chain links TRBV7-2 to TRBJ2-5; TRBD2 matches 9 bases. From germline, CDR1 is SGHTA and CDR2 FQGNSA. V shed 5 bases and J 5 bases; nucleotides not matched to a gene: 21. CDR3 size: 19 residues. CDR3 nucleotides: TGTGCCAGCAGCCCCTCGGCGGGGGCTAGCGGGGTCCAGGGGGAGACCCAGTACTTC. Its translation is CASSPSAGASGVQGETQYF.

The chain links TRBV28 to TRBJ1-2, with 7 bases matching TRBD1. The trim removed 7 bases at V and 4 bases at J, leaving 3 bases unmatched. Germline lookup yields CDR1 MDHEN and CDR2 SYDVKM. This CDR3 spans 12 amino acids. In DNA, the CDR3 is TGTGCCAGCACGACAGGGAGCTATGGCTACACCTTC. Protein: CASTTGSYGYTF.

Here the CDR3 DNA reads TGTGCCAGCACCCCCCTAGAGACCCAGTACTTC. Its protein product is CASTPLETQYF. The chain recombines TRBV6-9 with TRBJ2-5, with D hard to call. Trimming stripped 7 bases from V and 4 bases from J, with 7 bases between. The CDR3 spans 11 residues. Germline-derived CDR1 and CDR2 are MNHGY and SVAAGI.

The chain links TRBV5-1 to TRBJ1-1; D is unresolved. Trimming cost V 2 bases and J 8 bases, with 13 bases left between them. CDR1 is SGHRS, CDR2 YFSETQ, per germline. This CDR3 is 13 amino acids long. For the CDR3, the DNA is TGCGCCAGCAGCTTCGGACCGGAGGAGGAAGCTTTCTTT. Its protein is CASSFGPEEEAFF.

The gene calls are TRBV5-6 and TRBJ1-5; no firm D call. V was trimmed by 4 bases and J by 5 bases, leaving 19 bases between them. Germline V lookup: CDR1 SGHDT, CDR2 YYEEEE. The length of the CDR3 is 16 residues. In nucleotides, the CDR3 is TGTGCCAGCAGCCTCTGGATTGACACCACGTATCAGCCCCAGCATTTT. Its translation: CASSLWIDTTYQPQHF.

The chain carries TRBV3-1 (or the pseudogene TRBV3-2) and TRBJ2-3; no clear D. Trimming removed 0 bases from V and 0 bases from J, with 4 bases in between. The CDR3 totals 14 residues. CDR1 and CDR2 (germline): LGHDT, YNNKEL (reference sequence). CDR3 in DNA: TGTGCCAGCAGCCAAGAGACTAGCACAGATACGCAGTATTTT. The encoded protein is CASSQETSTDTQYF.

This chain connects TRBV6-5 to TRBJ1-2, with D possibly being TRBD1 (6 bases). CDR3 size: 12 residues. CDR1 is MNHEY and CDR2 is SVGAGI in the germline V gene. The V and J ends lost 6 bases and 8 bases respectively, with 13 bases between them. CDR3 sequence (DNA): TGTGCCAGCAGACCCTTTGGACAGGGCTACACCTTC. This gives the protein CASRPFGQGYTF.

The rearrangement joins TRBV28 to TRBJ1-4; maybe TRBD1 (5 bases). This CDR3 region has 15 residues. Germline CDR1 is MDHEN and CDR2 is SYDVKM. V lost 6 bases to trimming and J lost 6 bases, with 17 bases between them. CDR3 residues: CASSPGSTVYEKLFF. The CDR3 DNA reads TGTGCCAGCAGCCCGGGTTCGACAGTTTATGAAAAACTGTTTTTT.

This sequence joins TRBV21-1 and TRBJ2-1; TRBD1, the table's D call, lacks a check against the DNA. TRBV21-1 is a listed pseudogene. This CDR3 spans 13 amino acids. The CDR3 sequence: CAGKGQAYNEQFF. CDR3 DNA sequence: TGTGCCGGTAAGGGACAGGCTTACAATGAGCAGTTCTTC.

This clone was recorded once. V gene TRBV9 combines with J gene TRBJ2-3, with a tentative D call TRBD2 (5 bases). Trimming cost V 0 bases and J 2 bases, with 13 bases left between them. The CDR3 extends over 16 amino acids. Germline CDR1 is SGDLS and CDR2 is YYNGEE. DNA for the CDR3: TGTGCCAGCAGCGTAGTCGCCGGGATTGCCACAGATACGCAGTATTTT. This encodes CASSVVAGIATDTQYF.

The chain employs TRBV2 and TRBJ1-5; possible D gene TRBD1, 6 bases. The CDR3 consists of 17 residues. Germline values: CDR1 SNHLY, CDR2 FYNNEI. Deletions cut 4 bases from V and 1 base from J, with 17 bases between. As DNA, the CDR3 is TGTGCCAGCAGTGGGGGCAGGGGCGTGCAAAGCAATCAGCCCCAGCATTTT. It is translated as CASSGGRGVQSNQPQHF.

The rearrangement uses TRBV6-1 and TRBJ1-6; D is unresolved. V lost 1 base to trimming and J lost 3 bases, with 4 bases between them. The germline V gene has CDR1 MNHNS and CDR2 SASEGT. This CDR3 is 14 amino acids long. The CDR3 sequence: CASSEVHYNSPLHF. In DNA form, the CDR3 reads TGTGCCAGCAGTGAAGTACACTATAATTCACCCCTCCACTTT.

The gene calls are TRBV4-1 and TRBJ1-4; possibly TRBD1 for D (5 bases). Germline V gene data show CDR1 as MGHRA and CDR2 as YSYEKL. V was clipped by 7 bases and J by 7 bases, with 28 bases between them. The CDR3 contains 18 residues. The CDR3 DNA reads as TGCGCCAGCACCCCGAACGCGGTTACAGCGGGACTCTTTGAAAAACTGTTTTTT. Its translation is CASTPNAVTAGLFEKLFF.

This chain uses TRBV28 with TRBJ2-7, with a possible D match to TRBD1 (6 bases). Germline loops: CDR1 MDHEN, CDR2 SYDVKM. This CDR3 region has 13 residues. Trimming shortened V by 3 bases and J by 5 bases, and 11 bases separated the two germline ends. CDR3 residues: CASSFGRGDEQYF. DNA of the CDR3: TGTGCCAGCAGTTTTGGCAGGGGCGACGAGCAGTACTTC.

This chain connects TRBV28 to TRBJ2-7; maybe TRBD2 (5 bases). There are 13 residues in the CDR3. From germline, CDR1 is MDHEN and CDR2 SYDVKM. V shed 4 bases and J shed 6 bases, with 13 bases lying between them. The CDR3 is CASSSGGTAEQYF. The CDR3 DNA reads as TGTGCCAGCAGTTCAGGAGGTACCGCCGAGCAGTACTTC. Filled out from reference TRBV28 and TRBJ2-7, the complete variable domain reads DVKVTQSSRYLVKRTGEKVFLECVQDMDHENMFWYRQDPGLGLRLIYFSYDVKMKEKGDIPEGYSVSREKKERFSLILESASTNQTSMYLCASSSGGTAEQYFGPGTRLTVT.

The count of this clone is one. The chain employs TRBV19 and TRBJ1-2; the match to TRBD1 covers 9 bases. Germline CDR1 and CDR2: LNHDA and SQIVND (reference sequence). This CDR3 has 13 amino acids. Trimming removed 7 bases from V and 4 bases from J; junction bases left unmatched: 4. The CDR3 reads CASKHRGPYGYTF. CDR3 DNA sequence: TGTGCCAGTAAACACAGGGGGCCCTATGGCTACACCTTC.

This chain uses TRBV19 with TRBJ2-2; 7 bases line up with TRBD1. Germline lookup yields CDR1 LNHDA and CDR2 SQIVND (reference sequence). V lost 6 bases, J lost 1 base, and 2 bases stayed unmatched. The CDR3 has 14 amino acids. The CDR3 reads CASRAGGNTGELFF. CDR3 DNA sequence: TGTGCCAGTAGAGCAGGGGGGAACACCGGGGAGCTGTTTTTT. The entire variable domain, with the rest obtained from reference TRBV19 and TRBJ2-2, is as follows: DGGITQSPKYLFRKEGQNVTLSCEQNLNHDAMYWYRQDPGQGLRLIYYSQIVNDFQKGDIAEGYSVSREKKESFPLTVTSAQKNPTAFYLCASRAGGNTGELFFGEGSRLTVL.

The CDR3 DNA reads as TGTGCCAGCAGTTATCCCAACAATCAGCCCCAGCATTTT. Its protein is CASSYPNNQPQHF. The genes are TRBV6-6 and TRBJ1-5; no firm D call. Germline assignment: CDR1 MNHNY and CDR2 SVGAGI (reference sequence). Trimming left V 3 bases short and J 3 bases short, with 6 bases between. The CDR3 sequence is 13 residues long.

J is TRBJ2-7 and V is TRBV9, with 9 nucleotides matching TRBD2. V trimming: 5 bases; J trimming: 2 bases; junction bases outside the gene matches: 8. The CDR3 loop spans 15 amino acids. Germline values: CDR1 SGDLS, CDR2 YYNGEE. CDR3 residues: CASSHSAGGPYEQYF. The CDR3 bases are TGTGCCAGCAGTCATTCGGCGGGGGGGCCCTACGAGCAGTACTTC.

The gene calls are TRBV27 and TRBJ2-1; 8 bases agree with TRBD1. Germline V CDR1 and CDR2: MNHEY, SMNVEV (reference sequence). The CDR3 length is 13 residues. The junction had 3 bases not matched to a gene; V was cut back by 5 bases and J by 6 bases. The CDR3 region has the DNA TGTGCCAGCAGTCTAGGACAGGGCAATGAGCAGTTCTTC. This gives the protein CASSLGQGNEQFF.

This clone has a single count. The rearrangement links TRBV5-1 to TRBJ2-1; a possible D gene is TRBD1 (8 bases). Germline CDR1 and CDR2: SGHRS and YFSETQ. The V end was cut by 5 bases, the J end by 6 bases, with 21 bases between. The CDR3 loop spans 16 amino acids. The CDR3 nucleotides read TGCGCCAGCAGTCCACTAACAGGGGGGGTCGGCAATGAGCAGTTCTTC. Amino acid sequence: CASSPLTGGVGNEQFF.

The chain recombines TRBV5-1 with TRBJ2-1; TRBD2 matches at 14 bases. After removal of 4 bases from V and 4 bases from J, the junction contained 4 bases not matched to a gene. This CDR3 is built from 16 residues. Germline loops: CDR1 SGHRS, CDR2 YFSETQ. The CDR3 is CASSPGLAGVYNEQFF. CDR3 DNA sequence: TGCGCCAGCAGCCCGGGACTAGCGGGGGTTTACAATGAGCAGTTCTTC.

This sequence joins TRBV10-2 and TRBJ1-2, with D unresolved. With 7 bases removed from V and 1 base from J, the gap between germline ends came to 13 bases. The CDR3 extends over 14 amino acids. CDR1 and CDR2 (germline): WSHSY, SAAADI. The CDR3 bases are TGCGCCAGCACCAGCCGTGGGCTTAACTATGGCTACACCTTC. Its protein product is CASTSRGLNYGYTF.

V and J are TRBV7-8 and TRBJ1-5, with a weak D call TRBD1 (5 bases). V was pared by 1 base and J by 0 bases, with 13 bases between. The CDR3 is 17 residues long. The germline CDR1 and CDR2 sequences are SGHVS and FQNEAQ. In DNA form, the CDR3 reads TGTGCCAGCAGCTTAGGGAGCAGGGCTAGTAGCAATCAGCCCCAGCATTTT. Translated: CASSLGSRASSNQPQHF.

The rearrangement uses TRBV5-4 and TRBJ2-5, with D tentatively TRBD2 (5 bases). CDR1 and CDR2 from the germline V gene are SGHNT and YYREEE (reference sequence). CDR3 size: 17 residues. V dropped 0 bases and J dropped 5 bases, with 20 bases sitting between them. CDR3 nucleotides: TGTGCCAGCAGCTTGGATCCGCCTCTAGCCCTCATTGAGACCCAGTACTTC. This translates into CASSLDPPLALIETQYF.

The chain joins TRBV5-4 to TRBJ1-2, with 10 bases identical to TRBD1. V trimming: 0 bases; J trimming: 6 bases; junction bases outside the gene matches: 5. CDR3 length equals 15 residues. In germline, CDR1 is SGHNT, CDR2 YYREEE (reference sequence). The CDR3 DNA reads TGTGCCAGCAGCTTGGTGGGGACAGGGGAGGATGGCTACACCTTC. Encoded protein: CASSLVGTGEDGYTF.

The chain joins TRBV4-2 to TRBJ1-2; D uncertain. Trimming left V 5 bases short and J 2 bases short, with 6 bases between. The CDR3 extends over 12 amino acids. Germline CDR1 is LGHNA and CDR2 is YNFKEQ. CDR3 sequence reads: CASSFRNYGYTF. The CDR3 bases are TGTGCCAGCAGCTTCCGGAACTATGGCTACACCTTC.

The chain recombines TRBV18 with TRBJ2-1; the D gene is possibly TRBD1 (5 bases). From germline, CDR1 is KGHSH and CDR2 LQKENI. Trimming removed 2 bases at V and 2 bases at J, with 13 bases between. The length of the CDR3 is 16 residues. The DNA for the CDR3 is TGTGCCAGCTCACCATACCAGGGTAAGACCTACAATGAGCAGTTCTTC. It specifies CASSPYQGKTYNEQFF.

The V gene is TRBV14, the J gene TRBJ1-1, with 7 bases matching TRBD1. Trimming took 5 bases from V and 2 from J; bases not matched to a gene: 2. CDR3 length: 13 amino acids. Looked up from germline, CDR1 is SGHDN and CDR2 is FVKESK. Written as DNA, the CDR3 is TGTGCCAGCAGCAAAGGGGGCAACACTGAAGCTTTCTTT. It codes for CASSKGGNTEAFF.

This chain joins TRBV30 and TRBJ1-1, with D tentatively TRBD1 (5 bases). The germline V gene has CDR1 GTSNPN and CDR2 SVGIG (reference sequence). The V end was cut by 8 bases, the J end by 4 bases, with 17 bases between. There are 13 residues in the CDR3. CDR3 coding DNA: TGTGCCGGTCGTAAAGGGGTGTCCACTGAAGCTTTCTTT. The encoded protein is CAGRKGVSTEAFF.

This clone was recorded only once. CDR3 protein: CASSASTGENVYGYTF. The DNA for the CDR3 is TGTGCCAGCAGCGCATCAACAGGAGAGAACGTATATGGCTACACCTTC. V and J are TRBV9 and TRBJ1-2; a weak D match, TRBD1 (5 bases). Trimming took 3 bases from V and 5 from J, leaving 20 bases between them. Germline CDR1 reads SGDLS; CDR2 reads YYNGEE. The CDR3 has 16 amino acids.